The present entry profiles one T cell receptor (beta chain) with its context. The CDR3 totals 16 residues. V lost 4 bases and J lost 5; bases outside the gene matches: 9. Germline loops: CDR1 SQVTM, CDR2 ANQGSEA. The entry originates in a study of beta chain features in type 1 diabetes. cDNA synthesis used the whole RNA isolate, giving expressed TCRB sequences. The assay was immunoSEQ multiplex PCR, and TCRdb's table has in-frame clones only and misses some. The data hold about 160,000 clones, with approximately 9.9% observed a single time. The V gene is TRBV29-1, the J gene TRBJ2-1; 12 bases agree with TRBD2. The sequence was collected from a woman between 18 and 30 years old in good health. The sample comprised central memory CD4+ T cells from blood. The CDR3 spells CSVARLAGVWNNEQFF. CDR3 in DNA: TGCAGCGTTGCCCGACTAGCGGGAGTGTGGAACAATGAGCAGTTCTTC.